These T cell receptor beta chains were read from a single sample in a study of T cells in Graves' hyperthyroidism and ophthalmopathy. From the multiplex PCR reads, TCRdb called clonotypes with MiXCR, one entry per CDR3 protein. This sample carries approximately 590,000 distinct CDR3 sequences, more than 15% of them seen once, and the ten largest clones take less than 9.5%. The specimen was blood. The receptors stem from a woman aged 30 to 39 with Graves' hyperthyroidism. Each CDR3 is given with its conserved first and last residue. Each record gives: J gene, clone size, D gene, V gene, CDR3 DNA, CDR3 protein. The D gene is left open where the match is weak. Rows may omit the clone size; those that give it use once, few, many or a size class.

TRBJ2-7 | many | TRBD2 | TRBV27 | TGTGCCAGCAGTGACCGGGGGGGAGGGATGTACGAGCAGTACTTC | CASSDRGGGMYEQYF
TRBJ2-5 | many | . | TRBV24-1 | TGTGCCACCAGTGATTCGGACGGAAAAGAGACCCAGTACTTC | CATSDSDGKETQYF
TRBJ2-5 | . | TRBD1 | TRBV27 | TGTGCCAGCAGACCAACCGGGACAGGGCAAGAGACCCAGTACTTC | CASRPTGTGQETQYF
TRBJ2-7 | many | TRBD1 | TRBV12-3/TRBV12-4 | TGTGCCAGCAGTGGGACAGAAATCTCCTACGAGCAGTACTTC | CASSGTEISYEQYF
TRBJ2-3 | many | . | TRBV11-2 | TGTGCCAGCAGCTTAGCGGGGGCAATGACAGATACGCAGTATTTT | CASSLAGAMTDTQYF
TRBJ1-1 | many | . | TRBV27 | TGTGCCAGCAGCTTAAATGTACGGAACACTGAAGCTTTCTTT | CASSLNVRNTEAFF
TRBJ1-6 | many | . | TRBV6-1 | TGTGCCAGCAGTGACCGCGGGACAAAAAGTTCACCCCTCCACTTT | CASSDRGTKSSPLHF
TRBJ1-3 | few | . | TRBV5-1 | TGCGCCAGCAGCTCCACTCTTGGCAGCTCTGGAAACACCATATATTTT | CASSSTLGSSGNTIYF
TRBJ2-2 | many | TRBD1 | TRBV6-5 | TGTGCCAGCAGTTACATAGACAGGGCGACCGGGGAGCTGTTTTTT | CASSYIDRATGELFF
TRBJ2-1 | many | TRBD2 | TRBV5-1 | TGCGCCAGCGAAGAGGGACTACTTAGCTCCTACAATGAGCAGTTCTTC | CASEEGLLSSYNEQFF
TRBJ2-1 | many | . | TRBV18 | TGTGCCAGCTCACCACTAGTCCCGAACAATGAGCAGTTCTTC | CASSPLVPNNEQFF
TRBJ2-3 | many | TRBD2 | TRBV2 | TGTGCCAGAGGACTAGCGACTAGCACAGATACGCAGTATTTT | CARGLATSTDTQYF
TRBJ2-2 | . | TRBD2 | TRBV25-1 | TGTGCCAGCAGTGGACCGGGACTAGCGGGTTTGACCGGGGAGCTGTTTTTT | CASSGPGLAGLTGELFF
TRBJ1-5 | few | . | TRBV29-1 | TGCAGCGTTGAAGAACCGGTAGGTCAGCCCCAGCATTTT | CSVEEPVGQPQHF
TRBJ1-5 | many | TRBD1 | TRBV2 | TGTGCCAGCAGGCCGGGACAGGGAAGTCAGCCCCAGCATTTT | CASRPGQGSQPQHF
TRBJ2-7 | few | TRBD1 | TRBV28 | TGTGCCAGCAGTCCGCCGGGACAGCACTACGAGCAGTACTTC | CASSPPGQHYEQYF
TRBJ2-3 | . | . | TRBV2 | TGTGCCAGCAGTATGGGGCGCACAGATACGCAGTATTTT | CASSMGRTDTQYF
TRBJ2-1 | . | TRBD2 | TRBV5-1 | TGCGCCAGCAGCTCTTTAATAGCGGGAGAAGGGAACTCCTACAATGAGCAGTTCTTC | CASSSLIAGEGNSYNEQFF
TRBJ1-5 | many | . | TRBV20-1 | TGCAGTGCTAGAGGGGGGTCTCCTTATAGCAATCAGCCCCAGCATTTT | CSARGGSPYSNQPQHF
TRBJ2-3 | few | . | TRBV6-1 | TGTGCCAGCAGTTCAGCCACCGTGACGGATACGCAGTATTTT | CASSSATVTDTQYF
TRBJ2-5 | many | TRBD2 | TRBV4-1 | TGCGCCAGCAGCCACCCAGGACTAGCGGGAAGGCCGAGTCAAGAGACCCAGTACTTC | CASSHPGLAGRPSQETQYF
TRBJ2-5 | . | TRBD2 | TRBV5-1 | TGCGCCAGCTCTCTGGGGGGAACGAGCGGGACCCAAGAGACCCAGTACTTC | CASSLGGTSGTQETQYF
TRBJ2-5 | . | TRBD1 | TRBV18 | TGTGCCAGCTCACCAAACACAGGGGCGGGCCAAGAGACCCAGTACTTC | CASSPNTGAGQETQYF
TRBJ2-5 | . | . | TRBV10-1 | TGCGCCAGCAGTGAGGGCAGTCCCATTTGGTACTTC | CASSEGSPIWYF
TRBJ1-2 | many | TRBD1 | TRBV19 | TGTGCCAGTAGTACGGACAGGGGGCTTGACTATGGCTACACCTTC | CASSTDRGLDYGYTF
TRBJ2-5 | . | TRBD2 | TRBV12-3/TRBV12-4 | TGTGCCAGCAGAATCAGAGGAGGGACTAACCTACAAGAGACCCAGTACTTC | CASRIRGGTNLQETQYF
TRBJ2-2 | many | TRBD2 | TRBV28 | TGTGCCAGCAACGGAGGGGCGGGAGGGCTGGACACCGGGGAGCTGTTTTTT | CASNGGAGGLDTGELFF
TRBJ1-2 | . | . | TRBV6-1 | TGTGCCAGCAGCAATAGAGGGGACCGACAAAACTATGGCTACACCTTC | CASSNRGDRQNYGYTF
TRBJ2-1 | . | TRBD2 | TRBV5-1 | TGCGCCAGCAGCTCCTCAGCGGGAGATCTAGTCAATGAGCAGTTCTTC | CASSSSAGDLVNEQFF
TRBJ2-1 | once | TRBD2 | TRBV7-2 | TGTGCCAGCAGCTTAGCGATGGGACTAGCGGGAGGGCTCAATGAGCAGTTCTTC | CASSLAMGLAGGLNEQFF
TRBJ1-1 | many | . | TRBV29-1 | TGCAGCGTTGAAGAGGGGTCAGCGAACACTGAAGCTTTCTTT | CSVEEGSANTEAFF
TRBJ2-7 | . | . | TRBV27 | TGTGCCAGCAGTTCAGGTCACGAGCAGTACTTC | CASSSGHEQYF
TRBJ2-5 | many | . | TRBV7-2 | TGTGCCAGCAGCTTACTCAGGACTTCTCAAGAGACCCAGTACTTC | CASSLLRTSQETQYF
TRBJ2-7 | . | TRBD1 | TRBV19 | TGTGCCAGTAGTCCAACGCCGGGACAGGGTAGGGACGAGCAGTACTTC | CASSPTPGQGRDEQYF
TRBJ2-7 | many | . | TRBV6-2/TRBV6-3 | TGTGCCAGCAGTCGTGGGAGCGCCTACGAGCAGTACTTC | CASSRGSAYEQYF
TRBJ2-5 | many | . | TRBV20-1 | TGCAGTGCTAGAGGGGTGGCGGGCTCCGTTCAGTACTTC | CSARGVAGSVQYF
TRBJ2-1 | . | TRBD2 | TRBV6-1 | TGTGCCAGCAGTTCTACTAGCGGGACTACAATGAAGCAGTTCTTC | CASSSTSGTTMKQFF
TRBJ2-3 | many | TRBD2 | TRBV6-2/TRBV6-3 | TGTGCCAGCAGTACCCTAGCGGGAAGATTTCCAGATACGCAGTATTTT | CASSTLAGRFPDTQYF
TRBJ2-1 | many | . | TRBV11-2 | TGTGCCAGCAGCTCCCTCGGTGGGGAGCAGTTCTTC | CASSSLGGEQFF